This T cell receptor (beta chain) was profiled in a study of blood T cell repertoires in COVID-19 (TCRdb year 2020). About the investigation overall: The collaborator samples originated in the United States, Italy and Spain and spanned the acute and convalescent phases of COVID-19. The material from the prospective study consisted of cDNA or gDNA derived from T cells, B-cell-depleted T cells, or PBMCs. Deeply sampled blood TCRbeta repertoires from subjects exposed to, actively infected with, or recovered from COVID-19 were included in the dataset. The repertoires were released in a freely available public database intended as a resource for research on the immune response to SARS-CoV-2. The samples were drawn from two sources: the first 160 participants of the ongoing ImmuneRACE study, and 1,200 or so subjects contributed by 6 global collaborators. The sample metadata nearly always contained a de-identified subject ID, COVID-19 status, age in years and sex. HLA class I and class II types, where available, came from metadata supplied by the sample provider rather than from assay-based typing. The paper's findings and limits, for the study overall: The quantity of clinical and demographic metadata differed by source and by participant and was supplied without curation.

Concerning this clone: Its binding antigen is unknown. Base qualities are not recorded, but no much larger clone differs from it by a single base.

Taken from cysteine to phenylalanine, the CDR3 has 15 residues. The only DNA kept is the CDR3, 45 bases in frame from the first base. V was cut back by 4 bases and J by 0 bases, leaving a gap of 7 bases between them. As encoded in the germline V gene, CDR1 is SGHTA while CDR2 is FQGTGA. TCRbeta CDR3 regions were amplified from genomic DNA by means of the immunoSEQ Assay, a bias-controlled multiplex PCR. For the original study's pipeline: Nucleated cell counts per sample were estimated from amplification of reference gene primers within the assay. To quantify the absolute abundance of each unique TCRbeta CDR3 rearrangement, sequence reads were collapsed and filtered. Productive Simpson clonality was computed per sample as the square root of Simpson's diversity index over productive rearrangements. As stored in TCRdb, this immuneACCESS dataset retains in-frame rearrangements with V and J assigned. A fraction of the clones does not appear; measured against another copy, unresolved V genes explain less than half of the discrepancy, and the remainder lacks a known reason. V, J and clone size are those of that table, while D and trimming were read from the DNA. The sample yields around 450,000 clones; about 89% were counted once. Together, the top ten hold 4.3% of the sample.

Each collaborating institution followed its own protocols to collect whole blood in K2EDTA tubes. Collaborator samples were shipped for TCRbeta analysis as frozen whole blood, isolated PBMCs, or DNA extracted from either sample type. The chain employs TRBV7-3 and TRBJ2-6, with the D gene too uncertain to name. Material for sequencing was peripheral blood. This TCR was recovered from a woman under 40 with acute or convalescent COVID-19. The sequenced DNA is TGTGCCAGCAGCTCCGAGCTCTCTGGGGCCAACGTCCTGACTTTC. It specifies CASSSELSGANVLTF.